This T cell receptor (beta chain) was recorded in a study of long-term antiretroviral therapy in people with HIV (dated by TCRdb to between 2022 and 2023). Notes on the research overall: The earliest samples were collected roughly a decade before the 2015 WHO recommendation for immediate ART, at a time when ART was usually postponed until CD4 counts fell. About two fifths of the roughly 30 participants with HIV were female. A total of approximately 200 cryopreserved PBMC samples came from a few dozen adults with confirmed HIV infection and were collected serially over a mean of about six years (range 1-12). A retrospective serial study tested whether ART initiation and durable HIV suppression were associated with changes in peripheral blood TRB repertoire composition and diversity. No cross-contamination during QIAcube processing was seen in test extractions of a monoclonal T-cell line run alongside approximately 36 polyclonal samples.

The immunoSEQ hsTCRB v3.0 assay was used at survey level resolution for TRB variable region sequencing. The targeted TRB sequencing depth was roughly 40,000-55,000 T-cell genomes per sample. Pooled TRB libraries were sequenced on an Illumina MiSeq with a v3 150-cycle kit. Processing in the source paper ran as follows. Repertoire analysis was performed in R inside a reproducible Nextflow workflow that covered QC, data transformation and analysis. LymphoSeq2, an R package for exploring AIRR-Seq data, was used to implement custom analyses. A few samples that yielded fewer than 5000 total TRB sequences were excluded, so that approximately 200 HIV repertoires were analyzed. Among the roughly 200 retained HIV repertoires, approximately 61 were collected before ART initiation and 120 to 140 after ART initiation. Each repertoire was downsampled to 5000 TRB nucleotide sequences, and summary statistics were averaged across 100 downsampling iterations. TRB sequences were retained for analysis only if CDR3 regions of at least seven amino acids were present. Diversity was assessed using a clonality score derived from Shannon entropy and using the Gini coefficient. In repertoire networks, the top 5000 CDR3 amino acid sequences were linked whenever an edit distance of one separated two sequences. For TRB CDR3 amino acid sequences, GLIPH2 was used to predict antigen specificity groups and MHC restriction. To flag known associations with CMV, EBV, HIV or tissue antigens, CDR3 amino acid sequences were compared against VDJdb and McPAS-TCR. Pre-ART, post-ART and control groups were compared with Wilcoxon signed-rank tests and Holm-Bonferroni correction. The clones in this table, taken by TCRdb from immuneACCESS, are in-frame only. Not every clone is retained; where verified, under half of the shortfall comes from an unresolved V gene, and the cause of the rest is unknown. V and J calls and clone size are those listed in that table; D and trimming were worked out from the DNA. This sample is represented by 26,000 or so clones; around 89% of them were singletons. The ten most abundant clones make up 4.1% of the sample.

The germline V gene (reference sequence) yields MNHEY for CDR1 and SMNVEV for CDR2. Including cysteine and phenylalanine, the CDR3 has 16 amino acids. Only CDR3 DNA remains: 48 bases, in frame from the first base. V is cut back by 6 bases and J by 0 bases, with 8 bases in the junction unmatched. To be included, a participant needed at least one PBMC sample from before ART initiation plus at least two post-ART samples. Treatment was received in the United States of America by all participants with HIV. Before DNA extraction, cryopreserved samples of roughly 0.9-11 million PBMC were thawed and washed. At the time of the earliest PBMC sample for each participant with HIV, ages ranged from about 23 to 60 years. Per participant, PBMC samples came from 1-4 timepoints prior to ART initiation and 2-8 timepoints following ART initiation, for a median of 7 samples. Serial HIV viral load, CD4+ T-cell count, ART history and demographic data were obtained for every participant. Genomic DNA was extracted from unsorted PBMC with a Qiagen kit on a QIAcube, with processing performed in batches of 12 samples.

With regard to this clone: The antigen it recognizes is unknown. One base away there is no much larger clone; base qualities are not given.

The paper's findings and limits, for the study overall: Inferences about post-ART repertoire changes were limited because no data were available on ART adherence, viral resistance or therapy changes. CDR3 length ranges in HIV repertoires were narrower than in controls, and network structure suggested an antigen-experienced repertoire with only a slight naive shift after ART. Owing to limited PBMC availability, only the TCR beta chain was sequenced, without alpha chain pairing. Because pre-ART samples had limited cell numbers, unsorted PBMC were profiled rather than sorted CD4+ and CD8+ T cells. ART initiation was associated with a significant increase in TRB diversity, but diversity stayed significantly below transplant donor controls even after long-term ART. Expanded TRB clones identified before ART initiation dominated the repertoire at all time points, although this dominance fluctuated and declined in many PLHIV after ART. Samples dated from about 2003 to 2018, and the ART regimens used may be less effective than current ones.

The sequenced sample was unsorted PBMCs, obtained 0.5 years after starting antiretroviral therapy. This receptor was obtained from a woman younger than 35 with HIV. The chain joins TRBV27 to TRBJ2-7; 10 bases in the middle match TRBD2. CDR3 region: CASRKLAGGVSYEQYF. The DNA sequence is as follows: TGTGCCAGCAGGAAATTAGCGGGAGGCGTCTCCTACGAGCAGTACTTC.